This note documents a single TCR beta chain sequence. Its specificity is unknown. This entry comes from a study of cytomegalovirus exposure and HLA in healthy donors. Turning to the study itself: The use of the same platform for the roughly 130 validation repertoires and the roughly 730 first-cohort repertoires was reported by a later analysis.

Germline assignment: CDR1 MNHEY and CDR2 SMNVEV (reference sequence). The CDR3 runs 15 residues. Deletions cut 7 bases from V and 3 bases from J, with 16 bases between. Profiling relied on immunoSEQ multiplex PCR, and the TCRdb table lists in-frame clones only, not all of them. The table includes approximately 100,000 clones, about 90% detected once. General study findings and limits: Among TCR sequences, most were rare, though some public TCRs appeared in many donors.

This chain joins TRBV27 and TRBJ2-1; D remains unclear. The clonotype was recovered from a woman between 18 and 30 years old in good health and CMV-seronegative. The sequencing sample was made of PBMCs. CDR3 DNA sequence: TGTGCCAGCACCTACCGAGATCCTGGCTACAATGAGCAGTTCTTC. Amino acids: CASTYRDPGYNEQFF.